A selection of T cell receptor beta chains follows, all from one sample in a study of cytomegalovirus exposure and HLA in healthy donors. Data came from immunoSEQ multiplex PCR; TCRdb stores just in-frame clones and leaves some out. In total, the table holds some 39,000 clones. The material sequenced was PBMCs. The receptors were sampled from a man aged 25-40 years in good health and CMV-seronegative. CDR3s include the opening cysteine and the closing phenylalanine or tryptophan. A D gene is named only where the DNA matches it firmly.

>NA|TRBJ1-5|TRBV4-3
TGCGCCAGCAGCCAAGATTTCGAACAGCTCAATCAGCCCCAGCATTTT
CASSQDFEQLNQPQHF
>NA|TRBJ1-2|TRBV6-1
TGTGCCAGCAGACAGGGAAACTATGGCTACACCTTC
CASRQGNYGYTF
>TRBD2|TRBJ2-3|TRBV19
TGTGCCAGTAGTGGGGAACTAGCGGATCTCACAGATACGCAGTATTTT
CASSGELADLTDTQYF
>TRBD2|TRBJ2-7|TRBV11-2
TGTGCCAGCAGCGAGACTAGCGGCTCCTACGAGCAGTACTTC
CASSETSGSYEQYF
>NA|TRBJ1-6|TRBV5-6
TGTGCCAGCAGCTTGGCCTCTCAGTCTCCCCTCCACTTT
CASSLASQSPLHF
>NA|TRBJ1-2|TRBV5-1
TGCGCCAGCAGCTTGGAGGGGCCCTCACGGGGCTACACCTTC
CASSLEGPSRGYTF
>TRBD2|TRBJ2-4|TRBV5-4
TGTGCCAGCAGCTGGGCTAGCGGGGTTTATGGAGCCAAAAACATTCAGTACTTC
CASSWASGVYGAKNIQYF
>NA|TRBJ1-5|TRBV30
TGTGCCTGGATACGGGTTTATAGCAATCAGCCCCAGCATTTT
CAWIRVYSNQPQHF
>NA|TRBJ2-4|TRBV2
TGTGCCAGCAGTGAATTTTTGGGGGCAGGGACCAAAAACATTCAGTACTTC
CASSEFLGAGTKNIQYF
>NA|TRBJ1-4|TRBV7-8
TGTGCCACCCAGCTCCGGGGGTCGTTGAATGAAAAACTGTTTTTT
CATQLRGSLNEKLFF
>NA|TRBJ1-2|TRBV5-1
TGCGCCAGCAGCTTGGGCAGGGCTCCAACTAACTATGGCTACACCTTC
CASSLGRAPTNYGYTF
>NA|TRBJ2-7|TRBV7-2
TGTGCCAGCAGATCCGTAGGTGGGAGCCCGGGGGAGCAGTACTTC
CASRSVGGSPGEQYF
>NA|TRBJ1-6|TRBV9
TGTGCCAGCAGCCCCCGATCCCAGGGAAATAATTCACCCCTCCACTTT
CASSPRSQGNNSPLHF
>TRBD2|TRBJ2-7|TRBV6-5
TGTGCCAGCAGTTACCGGGTAGGGGAGGGCGAGCAGTACTTC
CASSYRVGEGEQYF
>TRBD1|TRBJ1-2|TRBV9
TGTGCCAGCAGCATTACTGGACAGGGGGCTAACTATGGCTACACCTTC
CASSITGQGANYGYTF
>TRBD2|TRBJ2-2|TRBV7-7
TGTGCCAGCGGCGGGGGTAGCGGGAGACTGACCGGGGAGCTGTTTTTT
CASGGGSGRLTGELFF
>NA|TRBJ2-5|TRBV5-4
TGTGCCAGCAGCCCAGGGCCCTCCCCATCGGAGACCCAGTACTTC
CASSPGPSPSETQYF
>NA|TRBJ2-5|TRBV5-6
TGTGCCAGCAGCTTAAGGGGTGAGACCCAGTACTTC
CASSLRGETQYF
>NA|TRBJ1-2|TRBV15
TGTGCCACCAGCATCCGCAGTGGTGGCTACACCTTC
CATSIRSGGYTF
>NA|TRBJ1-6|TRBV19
TGTGCCAGTAGTATAGGCGCTTCACCCCTCCACTTT
CASSIGASPLHF
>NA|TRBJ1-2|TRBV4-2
TGTGCCAGCAGCCAAGGAGTCGAGGCAGCTAACTATGGCTACACCTTC
CASSQGVEAANYGYTF
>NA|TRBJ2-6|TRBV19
TGTGCCAGTACCCGTTCTGGGGCCAACGTCCTGACTTTC
CASTRSGANVLTF
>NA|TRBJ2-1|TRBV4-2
TGTGCCAGCAGCCAATTCTCGGGGGTGGATGAGCAGTTCTTC
CASSQFSGVDEQFF
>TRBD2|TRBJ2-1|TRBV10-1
TGCGCCAGCAGTGATCCTAGCGGGAGGGCCCGGAATGAGCAGTTCTTC
CASSDPSGRARNEQFF
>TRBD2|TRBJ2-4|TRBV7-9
TGTGCCAGCAGCACCCCTTTTAGCGGGAGGGAAAACATTCAGTACTTC
CASSTPFSGRENIQYF
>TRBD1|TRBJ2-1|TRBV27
TGTGCCAGCAGCCTGACAGGGATGTTGACCAATGAGCAGTTCTTC
CASSLTGMLTNEQFF
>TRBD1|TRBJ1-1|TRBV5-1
TGCGCCAGCAGCTTGGGGGACAGGGTTGCGGCTGAAGCTTTCTTT
CASSLGDRVAAEAFF
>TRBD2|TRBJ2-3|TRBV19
TGTGCCAGTAGTACCAGCGGGGGGGTCATAGATACGCAGTATTTT
CASSTSGGVIDTQYF
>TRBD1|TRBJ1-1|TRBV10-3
TGTGCCATCAGTGTGCGACAGGGACAGAACACTGAAGCTTTCTTT
CAISVRQGQNTEAFF
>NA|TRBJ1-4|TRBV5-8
TGTGCCAGCAGCTTAGGCTGGCAGGGGATTGGAGGTGAAAAACTGTTTTTT
CASSLGWQGIGGEKLFF
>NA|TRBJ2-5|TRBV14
TGTGCCAGCAGCCAATTCGGGGGACTTAGGGAGACCCAGTACTTC
CASSQFGGLRETQYF
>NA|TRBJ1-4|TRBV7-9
TGTGCCAGCAGCTTTTATCATGAAAAACTGTTTTTT
CASSFYHEKLFF
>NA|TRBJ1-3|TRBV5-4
TGTGCCAGCAGCTTGGAGCGTAGTCCGGGGAACATATATTTT
CASSLERSPGNIYF
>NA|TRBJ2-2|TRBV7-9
TGTGCCAGCAGCTTACAGGAGAACACCGGGGAGCTGTTTTTT
CASSLQENTGELFF
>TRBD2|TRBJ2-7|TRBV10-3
TGTGCCATCAGTGTGACGGCTAGCGGAGCCTACGAGCAGTACTTC
CAISVTASGAYEQYF
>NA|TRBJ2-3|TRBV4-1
TGCGCCAGCAGCCAAGATTTCGACTCCCAGCAGTATTTT
CASSQDFDSQQYF
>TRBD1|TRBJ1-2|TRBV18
TGTGCCAGCTCCGGGACAGGGGGTCTGGTTGGCTACACCTTC
CASSGTGGLVGYTF
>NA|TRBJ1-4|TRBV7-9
TGTGCCAGCAGCTGGGGAGGTGATGAAAAACTGTTTTTT
CASSWGGDEKLFF
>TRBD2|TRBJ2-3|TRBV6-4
TGTGCCAGCAGTGACTCTCTAGCGGGGGACACAGATACGCAGTATTTT
CASSDSLAGDTDTQYF
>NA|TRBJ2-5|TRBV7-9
TGTGCCAGCAGTCGTGACAGCAAAGAGACCCAGTACTTC
CASSRDSKETQYF
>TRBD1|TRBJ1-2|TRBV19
TGTGCCAGTAGTACAGGGGGTTTGGGCTACACCTTC
CASSTGGLGYTF
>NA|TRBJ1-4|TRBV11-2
TGTGCCAGCAGCTTAGTCCGGGGTACTAATGAAAAACTGTTTTTT
CASSLVRGTNEKLFF
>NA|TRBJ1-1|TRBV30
TGTGCCTGGAGTGTAGCGGCGGACGGTGAAGCTTTCTTT
CAWSVAADGEAFF
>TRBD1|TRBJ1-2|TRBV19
TGTGCCAGTAGTATCCTGTGGGGAACAGGGGAAGGCTACACCTTC
CASSILWGTGEGYTF
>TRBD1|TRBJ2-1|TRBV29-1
TGCAGCGTCACTCCCCAGGGGACAGAGTCCGACAATGAGCAGTTCTTC
CSVTPQGTESDNEQFF
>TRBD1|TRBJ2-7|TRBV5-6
TGTGCCAGCAGCCCGACGGGGTACAGGGGCGAGCAGTACTTC
CASSPTGYRGEQYF
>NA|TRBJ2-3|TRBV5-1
TGCGCCGGATCCCCCTGGCAGGGTGGGCCAGATACGCAGTATTTT
CAGSPWQGGPDTQYF
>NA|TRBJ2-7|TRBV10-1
TGCGCCAGCAGTCCCTCTGGGCTATCCTACGAGCAGTACTTC
CASSPSGLSYEQYF
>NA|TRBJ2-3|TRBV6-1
TGTGCCAGCAGCGAACAGGGAGGGACAGATACGCAGTATTTT
CASSEQGGTDTQYF
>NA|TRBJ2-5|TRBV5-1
TGCGCCAGCAGCTTGCCGGGGTCGGGTCAAGAGACCCAGTACTTC
CASSLPGSGQETQYF
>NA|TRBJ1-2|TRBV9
TGTGCCAGCAGCTCCGGGGGGACACCGAGTTCCTATGGCTACACCTTC
CASSSGGTPSSYGYTF
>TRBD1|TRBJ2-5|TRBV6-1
TGTGCCAGCAGTAGTGGACAGGGCGGTAGAGAGACCCAGTACTTC
CASSSGQGGRETQYF
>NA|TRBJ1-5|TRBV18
TGTGCCAGCTCACCTAAGGGGTACGATCAGCCCCAGCATTTT
CASSPKGYDQPQHF
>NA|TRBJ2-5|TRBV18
TGTGCCAGCTCACCTGGGACAATGCGGGAGACCCAGTACTTC
CASSPGTMRETQYF
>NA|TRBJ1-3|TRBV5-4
TGTGCCAGCAGCTCCGGGGGAATCTCTGGAAACACCATATATTTT
CASSSGGISGNTIYF
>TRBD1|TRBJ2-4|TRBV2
TGTGCCAGCACTGCACTTCGAGGGGGCGCCTCAGCCAAAAACATTCAGTACTTC
CASTALRGGASAKNIQYF
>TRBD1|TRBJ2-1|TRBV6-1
TGTGCCAGTACCCGGGACAGGGGCTACAATGAGCAGTTCTTC
CASTRDRGYNEQFF